This paragraph covers one TCR beta chain sequence. Germline V gene lookup returns CDR1 MDHEN and CDR2 SYDVKM. This CDR3 comprises 12 residues. V lost 6 bases, J lost 11 bases, and 14 bases lay in between. The authors split each subset's genomic DNA evenly across several immunoSEQ plates. Sequenced by immunoSEQ multiplex PCR; TCRdb stores in-frame clones only, minus some. The profile shows roughly 2,300,000 clones, 85% to 95% of them singletons. This sample stems from a study of shared clonotypes between healthy human individuals. In the study overall: Plates per donor: three CD4 naive, three CD4 memory, two CD8 naive, one CD8 memory.

This TCR derives from a man aged 18 to 30 in good health. Some clones in this sample may be carry-over from other donors' samples. Sequencing was done on a sample of naive CD4+ T cells from PBMCs. Stated subset: CD45RA+ positively selected. The chain has TRBV28 and TRBJ2-4; no clear D. CDR3 protein: CASSSLVRFQYF. The CDR3, as DNA: TGTGCCAGCAGCTCACTCGTGAGGTTTCAGTACTTC.